The 6 T cell receptor beta chains given below trace back to one sample, sequenced in a study of T cells in Graves' hyperthyroidism and ophthalmopathy. RNA transcripts were the template for amplifying TCR beta CDR3 regions. The HTBI primer set served for first-round RT-PCR of the TCR CDR3. TCRdb recomputed calls from the multiplex PCR reads with MiXCR, one row per CDR3 protein. This repertoire shows roughly 550,000 distinct CDR3 sequences, around 15% found once; its top ten account for roughly 29%. Sequencing input: blood. The receptors shown here come from a woman in her 30s with Graves' ophthalmopathy.

This clonotype has a count of ten or more. The rearrangement joins TRBV28 to TRBJ2-1, with 12 bases fitting TRBD2. Germline V CDR1 and CDR2: MDHEN, SYDVKM. The ends lost 6 bases at V and 8 bases at J; junction bases unmatched: 8. This CDR3 region has 15 residues. The CDR3 region is CASRKTSGRMHEQFF. CDR3 coding DNA: TGTGCCAGCAGGAAAACTAGCGGGAGGATGCATGAGCAGTTCTTC.

This clonotype was recorded a few times. The rearrangement uses TRBV10-1 and TRBJ2-7; D call uncertain. Between the trimmed V and J ends, which lost 3 bases and 7 bases, there was a span of 10 bases. The CDR3 runs to 12 residues. Germline V gene lookup returns CDR1 WNHNN and CDR2 SYGVQD (reference sequence). The CDR3 region is CASSEGSGEQYF. DNA for the CDR3: TGCGCCAGCAGTGAAGGATCTGGAGAGCAGTACTTC.

This clonotype showed up many times. The V and J genes are TRBV27 and TRBJ2-7; either TRBD1 or TRBD2 may fit D (5 bases each). Trimming pared 5 bases from V and 0 bases from J, leaving 17 bases between. Germline V gene data show CDR1 as MNHEY and CDR2 as SMNVEV (reference sequence). The length of the CDR3 is 16 residues. The CDR3 is CASSRTGTESSYEQYF. The DNA for the CDR3 is TGTGCCAGCAGTCGCACCGGGACGGAGAGCTCCTACGAGCAGTACTTC.

The J gene is TRBJ2-2, the V gene TRBV11-3, with 12 bases lining up with TRBD2. J was trimmed by 7 bases and V by 5 bases; bases with no gene match: 5. The germline V gene encodes CDR1 SGHNT and CDR2 YENEEA. The CDR3 consists of 15 residues. For the CDR3, the DNA is TGTGCCAGCAGCACTCTAGCGGGAGGGGTCGGGGAGCTGTTTTTT. Protein sequence: CASSTLAGGVGELFF.

Concerning this clonotype: Compared with germline, one end of the junction differs, possibly owing to a read error. The rearrangement links TRBV11-3 to TRBJ2-2, with D perhaps TRBD1 (6 bases). Germline V gene lookup returns CDR1 SGHNT and CDR2 YENEEA. CDR3 size: 15 residues. CDR3 residues: CAGSLSSGVTGELFF. CDR3 bases: TGTGCCGGCAGCTTATCGTCAGGGGTAACCGGGGAGCTGTTTTTT.

The chain employs TRBV20-1 and TRBJ2-1; 7 bases agree with TRBD1. V lost 2 bases, J lost 4 bases, and 8 bases stayed unmatched. This CDR3 has 15 amino acids. In germline, CDR1 is DFQATT, CDR2 SNEGSKA (reference sequence). The CDR3 sequence is CSARHPGQRYNEQFF. CDR3 coding DNA: TGCAGTGCTAGACATCCGGGACAGAGATACAATGAGCAGTTCTTC.